This TCR beta chain emerged from a study of blood T cells in healthy people across ages (dated by TCRdb to the mid-2010s). For the wider study: In model experiments, roughly one uniquely barcoded TCR beta cDNA molecule per two T cells was captured by template switching. For two donors (one aged 18 to 29 and one aged 80 or older), the study analyzed two additional independent replicas of 1 million unique cDNA reads from the same blood draw. Four age groups were formed from the donors: young (average approximately 15 years), middle-aged (approximately 40), aged (roughly 59) and long-lived (about 75). To avoid experimental bias, donors of different ages were randomly spread across the sequencing lanes. Using deep sequencing normalized with unique cDNA molecular identifiers, the study measured how TCR beta repertoire diversity changes with age. Paper-wide results and their limitations: Observed TCR beta diversity correlated strongly with the percentage of naive T cells measured by flow cytometry. Estimates of total diversity based on one million sequenced T cells were considered lower bounds and underestimates. Conclusive comparison of naive and antigen-experienced compartments was prevented by the profiling of bulk unsorted PBMCs. Compared with the aged group, the long-lived group had more naive CD4+ T cells, fewer expanded clones and increased TCR diversity, suggesting age selection. Because donor CMV infection status was unknown, age-related changes in expanded clonotypes were potentially confounded. Observed TCR beta diversity per million T cells fell roughly linearly with age, and a significant reduction was already apparent by age roughly 40.

The junction carries 12 bases between V and J, which are trimmed by 3 bases and 0 bases respectively. Taken from the germline V gene (reference sequence), the CDR1 and CDR2 loops are DFQATT and SNEGSKA. The CDR3 measures 15 amino acids from cysteine to phenylalanine. Only the CDR3 DNA stays, 45 bases, in frame from base 1. The donors were roughly 38 Caucasian individuals from Russia, aged about 6 to 100 years, who were systemically healthy. Ten milliliters of peripheral blood were drawn from each donor into EDTA-treated Vacutainer tubes. Ficoll-Paque density-gradient centrifugation was used to isolate PBMCs, with at least 7 million per sample. Total RNA, at least 6 micrograms per sample, was extracted from PBMCs with Trizol reagent. Naive CD45RAhigh/CD27high T cell percentages were measured by flow cytometry on a PBMC aliquot from every donor. The method behind the library was 5' RACE. The instrument given in TCRdb is Illumina HiSeq 2500. A second PCR of roughly 6 to 11 cycles was performed with a sample-barcoded 5' primer and a J-beta primer mix. A unique molecular identifier was introduced onto each TCR beta cDNA molecule by a template-switch 5' adaptor carrying 12 random nucleotides. Each sample yielded at least 2.5 million CDR3-containing paired-end reads. First-strand cDNA synthesis was performed from all RNA using the Mint cDNA synthesis kit, with priming by a TRBC-specific oligonucleotide. All cDNA was treated with uracil-DNA glycosylase and then went through a first 18-cycle PCR with the universal primers M1SS and BC2_uni_R. The study's processing was this. For normalization, 1 million high-quality reads were randomly selected from each sample, with every read carrying a distinct molecular identifier. Reads sharing molecular identifiers were discarded rather than binned into consensus sequences. MiTCR, set to a Q25 quality threshold and the strictest error-elimination algorithm, was used for CDR3 identification, clonotype clustering and error correction. A nonparametric unseen species model with Euler transformation was used to estimate a lower bound on total TCR beta diversity. The public sequencing data were trimmed at Q25 with fastp and processed into clonotypes with MiXCR by TCRdb, which kept only in-frame beta chains. Rows with one shared CDR3 protein collapse into an entry with the most common genes and DNA. Here the V and J calls rest on TCRdb's processing, not on the authors' analysis. Here the sample has hundreds of thousands of distinct CDR3 sequences; around 62% occur a single time. The top ten clonotypes cover about a quarter of the sample.

Notes on this clonotype: What antigen it recognizes has not been identified. No much larger clone exists at a distance of one base, and base qualities are not known.

Sequencing used blood. This clonotype originated in a man between 25 and 39 years old in good health. In this chain, TRBV20-1 is recombined with TRBJ2-1; a tentative D call is TRBD1 (6 bases match). In nucleotide form, the sequence is TGCAGTGCTAGGGGCGGACAGAGCTCCTACAATGAGCAGTTCTTC. Translation gives CSARGGQSSYNEQFF.